A selection of T cell receptor beta chains follows, all from one sample in a study of blood T cells in healthy people across ages. TCRdb recomputed calls from the 5' RACE reads with MiXCR, one row per CDR3 protein. In the table there are 1.5 million to 2 million distinct CDR3 sequences, less than 50% of which are singletons. Sequencing input: blood. The receptors here all came from a middle-aged woman in good health. Each CDR3 is given with its conserved first and last residue. Each record gives: V gene, J gene, D gene, clone size, CDR3 DNA, CDR3 protein. A D gene is named only where the DNA matches it firmly. A row's size may be missing; if present it is once, few, many or a size class.

V gene: TRBV28; J gene: TRBJ1-5; D gene: .; clone size: .; CDR3 DNA: TGTGCCACTCATAGCAATCAGCCCCAGCATTTT; CDR3 protein: CATHSNQPQHF
V gene: TRBV14; J gene: TRBJ2-1; D gene: .; clone size: few; CDR3 DNA: TGTGCCAGCAGCCAAGATCTTTTGATCTCCTACAATGAGCAGTTCTTC; CDR3 protein: CASSQDLLISYNEQFF
V gene: TRBV3-1; J gene: TRBJ1-6; D gene: .; clone size: .; CDR3 DNA: TGTGCCAGCAGCCAATTCCGGGACCCACGGAATTCACCCCTCCACTTT; CDR3 protein: CASSQFRDPRNSPLHF
V gene: TRBV7-9; J gene: TRBJ1-5; D gene: .; clone size: .; CDR3 DNA: TGTGCCAGCAGCTTAGAGGTTGGGCCGGGGGGGAATCAGCCCCAGCATTTT; CDR3 protein: CASSLEVGPGGNQPQHF
V gene: TRBV27; J gene: TRBJ2-1; D gene: TRBD1; clone size: .; CDR3 DNA: TGTGCCAGCAGCAGCCCCACAGGGGGTATCTACAATGAGCAGTTCTTC; CDR3 protein: CASSSPTGGIYNEQFF
V gene: TRBV4-3; J gene: TRBJ1-2; D gene: .; clone size: .; CDR3 DNA: TGCGCCAGCAGCCAAGACCGGAGTAGGGACTACACCTTC; CDR3 protein: CASSQDRSRDYTF
V gene: TRBV9; J gene: TRBJ2-3; D gene: TRBD2; clone size: few; CDR3 DNA: TGTGCCAGCAGTCGTTCGAGCGGGGGAACAGATACGCAGTATTTT; CDR3 protein: CASSRSSGGTDTQYF
V gene: TRBV7-6; J gene: TRBJ1-4; D gene: TRBD1; clone size: .; CDR3 DNA: TGTGCCAGCAGCCCCGGGACAGATGCAACTAATGAAAAACTGTTTTTT; CDR3 protein: CASSPGTDATNEKLFF
V gene: TRBV20-1; J gene: TRBJ2-4; D gene: TRBD2; clone size: .; CDR3 DNA: TGCAGTGCTCCGGGACTAGCGTGGAACATTCAGTACTTC; CDR3 protein: CSAPGLAWNIQYF
V gene: TRBV4-2; J gene: TRBJ2-1; D gene: .; clone size: .; CDR3 DNA: TGTGCCAGCAGCCAAGATTTCGACAATGAGCAGTTCTTC; CDR3 protein: CASSQDFDNEQFF
V gene: TRBV20-1; J gene: TRBJ2-4; D gene: .; clone size: .; CDR3 DNA: TGCAGTGCTAGAGCCGGCCCCAGGAGACTAGCCAAAAACATTCAGTACTTC; CDR3 protein: CSARAGPRRLAKNIQYF
V gene: TRBV7-2; J gene: TRBJ2-3; D gene: TRBD2; clone size: .; CDR3 DNA: TGTGCCAGCAGCTTAGTGGCGGGGGGCCGGGCAGATACGCAGTATTTT; CDR3 protein: CASSLVAGGRADTQYF
V gene: TRBV6-5; J gene: TRBJ1-4; D gene: .; clone size: few; CDR3 DNA: TGTGCCAGCTCATGGCGGGGTTTTTCGGATGAAAAACTGTTTTTT; CDR3 protein: CASSWRGFSDEKLFF
V gene: TRBV15; J gene: TRBJ2-7; D gene: TRBD1; clone size: few; CDR3 DNA: TGTGCCACCGGGACAGAGACCTACGAGCAGTACTTC; CDR3 protein: CATGTETYEQYF